The T cell receptor (beta chain) described here comes from a study of T-cell reconstitution after alpha-beta-depleted transplantation in children. Findings and caveats of the study: Diversity of TCRbeta at day 60 was high in some patients, arising from surviving recipient T cells and thymic progenitors. Two months or so post-transplant, alpha-beta T cells reportedly derived from several hundred expanded graft clones. A year post-transplant, T-cell counts and diversity derived mostly from newly produced T cells.

This clonotype appeared many times. Its antigen remains unidentified. Preparation of the TCRbeta library was carried out with unique molecular identifiers. In TCRdb, the PCR reads were re-called with MiXCR into one record per CDR3 protein. The table lists about 300,000 distinct CDR3 sequences, around 10% of them singletons. The CDR3 length is 15 residues. The germline CDR1 and CDR2 sequences are SGHTA and FQGTGA. V dropped 2 bases and J dropped 7; count of bases not matched to a gene: 3. The V call is TRBV7-3, the J call TRBJ1-6; TRBD1 matches 9 bases. The receptor's source is a boy in the first two years of life with acute myeloid leukemia, due to receive a stem cell transplant. The sequencing here drew on PBMCs, taken before TCRalphabeta/CD19-depleted stem cell transplant. CDR3 in DNA: TGTGCCAGCAGCTTATTGGGACAGGGCAATTCACCCCTCCACTTT. It is translated as CASSLLGQGNSPLHF.